The 23 T cell receptor beta chains given below trace back to one sample, sequenced in a study of T cell responses to AZD1222 COVID-19 vaccine. Sequencing used immunoSEQ multiplex PCR; TCRdb keeps in-frame clones, though not all of them. The sample consists of tens of thousands of clones, almost 90% of them appearing once. Here the sequenced sample was peripheral blood, taken 28 days after the second AZD1222 dose. Receptors were obtained from an adult who received the AZD1222 COVID-19 vaccine.

The chain joins TRBV27 to TRBJ1-6; TRBD1 aligns across 11 bases. The CDR3 is 15 amino acids. CDR1 and CDR2 from the germline V gene are MNHEY and SMNVEV (reference sequence). With 5 bases clipped from V and 7 bases from J, the junction kept 4 bases outside the gene matches. The CDR3 coding sequence is TGTGCCAGCAGTGGACAGGGGGCGCAAAATTCACCCCTCCACTTT. Its protein is CASSGQGAQNSPLHF.

The gene calls are TRBV2 and TRBJ2-1; TRBD2 agrees at 8 bases. The CDR3 spans 16 residues. Germline CDR1 SNHLY, CDR2 FYNNEI. The junction had 4 bases not matched to a gene; V was cut back by 3 bases and J by 0 bases. CDR3 nucleotides: TGTGCCAGCAGTGAGGGGCTAGCGGGCTCCTACAATGAGCAGTTCTTC. The encoded protein is CASSEGLAGSYNEQFF.

The CDR3 region has the DNA TGTGCCAGCAGCTCCATACAGGGGGCGGGCGAGCAGTACTTC. Protein: CASSSIQGAGEQYF. The chain carries TRBV6-5 and TRBJ2-7; 9 nucleotides align to TRBD1. J lost 6 bases, V lost 6 bases, and 9 bases had no gene match. CDR3 length equals 14 residues. The germline V gene has CDR1 MNHEY and CDR2 SVGAGI.

The chain carries TRBV27 and TRBJ1-1; D is perhaps TRBD1 (5 bases). With 6 bases removed from V and 6 bases from J, the gap between germline ends came to 14 bases. The CDR3 contains 13 residues. Germline loops: CDR1 MNHEY, CDR2 SMNVEV (reference sequence). The CDR3 region has the DNA TGTGCCAGCAGGCTCGGGGCAAATCCTGAAGCTTTCTTT. Protein sequence: CASRLGANPEAFF.

The rearrangement joins TRBV10-3 to TRBJ2-7, with 8 bases fitting TRBD1. V was clipped by 2 bases and J by 0 bases; unmatched bases: 0. Germline values: CDR1 ENHRY, CDR2 SYGVKD. This CDR3 is 14 amino acids long. The CDR3 bases are TGTGCCATCAGTGAGGGACAGGGCTCCTACGAGCAGTACTTC. It codes for CAISEGQGSYEQYF.

J is TRBJ2-7 and V is TRBV6-5; TRBD1 aligns across 12 bases. CDR1 MNHEY and CDR2 SVGAGI come from the germline V gene. CDR3 length: 15 amino acids. The J segment lost 5 bases and the V segment lost 4 bases, leaving 6 bases of the junction unmatched. The CDR3 spells CASSFGGTGGNEQYF. The DNA for the CDR3 is TGTGCCAGCAGTTTTGGAGGGACAGGGGGCAACGAGCAGTACTTC.

The chain uses TRBV27 and TRBJ2-2; 8 nucleotides agree with TRBD1. Germline V lookup: CDR1 MNHEY, CDR2 SMNVEV (reference sequence). The V and J ends lost 7 bases and 6 bases, in that order; junction bases with no gene match: 16. CDR3 size: 17 residues. CDR3 coding DNA: TGTGCCAGCACCTACTACTTAGGACAGGGAAAGGCCGGGGAGCTGTTTTTT. Amino acid sequence: CASTYYLGQGKAGELFF.

In this sample, this clone turned up once. The sample holds other DNA sequences that translate to the same CDR3. V usage is TRBV5-1 and J usage is TRBJ2-5; possibly TRBD2 for D (6 bases). CDR1 is SGHRS, CDR2 YFSETQ, per germline. Deletions cut 1 base from V and 5 bases from J, with 6 bases between. The CDR3 is made up of 12 amino acids. CDR3 sequence reads: CASSLSGETQYF. CDR3 coding DNA: TGCGCCAGCAGCTTGAGCGGGGAGACCCAGTACTTC.

The chain recombines TRBV18 with TRBJ2-1, with 14 bases identical to TRBD2. The CDR3 sequence is 15 residues long. Germline V gives CDR1 KGHSH, CDR2 LQKENI. Trimming removed 5 bases from V and 7 bases from J; junction bases left unmatched: 4. The CDR3 loop reads CASSSRLAGGNEQFF. In DNA, the CDR3 is TGTGCCAGCTCATCCCGACTAGCGGGGGGGAATGAGCAGTTCTTC. Supplemented by reference TRBV18 and TRBJ2-1, the full variable domain reads NAGVMQNPRHLVRRRGQEARLRCSPMKGHSHVYWYRQLPEEGLKFMVYLQKENIIDESGMPKERFSAEFPKEGPSILRIQQVVRGDSAAYFCASSSRLAGGNEQFFGPGTRLTVL.

This chain uses TRBV28 with TRBJ2-3; 10 positions match TRBD2. The V segment lost 2 bases and the J segment 14 bases; nucleotides outside the gene matches: 10. The CDR3 length is 14 residues. Germline CDR1 is MDHEN and CDR2 is SYDVKM. CDR3 in amino acids: CASSLGLAGAVWYF. CDR3 nucleotide sequence: TGTGCCAGCAGTTTAGGGCTAGCGGGGGCCGTTTGGTATTTT. Filled out from reference TRBV28 and TRBJ2-3, the complete variable domain reads DVKVTQSSRYLVKRTGEKVFLECVQDMDHENMFWYRQDPGLGLRLIYFSYDVKMKEKGDIPEGYSVSREKKERFSLILESASTNQTSMYLCASSLGLAGAVWYFGPGTRLTVL.

The chain carries TRBV7-2 and TRBJ2-3; 7 bases are shared with TRBD2. This CDR3 contains 13 residues. The germline V gene has CDR1 SGHTA and CDR2 FQGNSA. The V segment lost 6 bases and the J segment 6 bases; nucleotides outside the gene matches: 6. The CDR3 loop reads CASSGLGVDTQYF. In nucleotides, the CDR3 is TGTGCCAGCAGTGGACTAGGGGTTGATACGCAGTATTTT.

This chain joins TRBV7-3 and TRBJ2-3; the D gene is possibly TRBD2 (6 bases). Deletions cut 5 bases from V and 4 bases from J, with 19 bases between. This CDR3 is 16 amino acids long. Germline-derived CDR1 and CDR2 are SGHTA and FQGTGA. The chain's CDR3 is CASSTPQGGVADTQYF. The DNA of the CDR3 is TGTGCCAGCAGCACCCCGCAGGGCGGGGTGGCAGATACGCAGTATTTT.

V gene TRBV29-1 combines with J gene TRBJ2-7, with 7 bases identical to TRBD2. Unmatched junction bases numbered 10, after V lost 0 bases and J lost 5 bases. Germline lookup yields CDR1 SQVTM and CDR2 ANQGSEA. The CDR3 covers 15 residues. The CDR3 nucleotides read TGCAGCGTTGAAGATCAACCCGGGGGAGGGAACGAGCAGTACTTC. It yields the protein CSVEDQPGGGNEQYF.

V is TRBV12-3 or TRBV12-4 and J is TRBJ1-1; D not resolved. This CDR3 is built from 11 residues. Trimming took off 4 bases at V and 5 bases at J, with 5 bases between the two ends. The chain's CDR3 is CASSSGTEAFF. CDR3 DNA sequence: TGTGCCAGCAGTTCAGGTACTGAAGCTTTCTTT.

In this sample, this clone turned up once. The chain links TRBV9 to TRBJ2-5; the D is unclear. V was pared by 0 bases and J by 5 bases, with 14 bases between. In germline, CDR1 is SGDLS, CDR2 YYNGEE. The CDR3 extends over 15 amino acids. CDR3: CASSVEGHPRETQYF. CDR3 nucleotide sequence: TGTGCCAGCAGCGTAGAAGGGCACCCTCGGGAGACCCAGTACTTC. Complete variable domain (other parts from reference TRBV9 and TRBJ2-5): DSGVTQTPKHLITATGQRVTLRCSPRSGDLSVYWYQQSLDQGLQFLIQYYNGEERAKGNILERFSAQQFPDLHSELNLSSLELGDSALYFCASSVEGHPRETQYFGPGTRLLVL.

J is TRBJ1-6 and V is TRBV6-5; no firm D call. The length of the CDR3 is 15 residues. The germline V and J ends were trimmed by 0 bases and 7 bases, with 10 bases remaining between them. Germline values: CDR1 MNHEY, CDR2 SVGAGI. CDR3 bases: TGTGCCAGCAGTTACTCACTTAATTCCAATTCACCCCTCCACTTT. This gives the protein CASSYSLNSNSPLHF.

The chain recombines TRBV6-2 or TRBV6-3 with TRBJ1-4; D ambiguous. Germline V gives CDR1 MNHEY, CDR2 SVGEGT. The CDR3 length is 14 residues. The ends were cut back, 5 bases at V and 7 bases at J, with 14 bases in the middle. The CDR3 nucleotides are TGTGCCAGCAGTCCCTCGGGCAGTTTTGAAAAACTGTTTTTT. Translated, it gives CASSPSGSFEKLFF.

The chain's CDR3 is CASSHERYTEAFF. CDR3 DNA sequence: TGTGCCAGCAGCCATGAGAGGTACACTGAAGCTTTCTTT. This chain links TRBV7-9 with TRBJ1-1; D unclear. Germline assignment: CDR1 SEHNR and CDR2 FQNEAQ (reference sequence). V shed 5 bases and J shed 3 bases, with 10 bases lying between them. The CDR3 totals 13 residues.

The chain links TRBV30 to TRBJ1-6; TRBD1 agrees at 9 bases. V dropped 6 bases and J dropped 6; count of bases not matched to a gene: 15. Germline V gives CDR1 GTSNPN, CDR2 SVGIG (reference sequence). The CDR3 loop spans 17 amino acids. The CDR3 is CACNPGQGALFNSPLHF. The CDR3 bases are TGTGCCTGCAACCCGGGACAGGGCGCCCTATTTAATTCACCCCTCCACTTT.

The CDR3 DNA reads as TGTGCCAGTAGTAGCGTGAATAATCAGCCCCAGCATTTT. As protein: CASSSVNNQPQHF. This chain links TRBV19 with TRBJ1-5, with D uncertain. Per germline, CDR1 LNHDA and CDR2 SQIVND (reference sequence). This CDR3 is 13 amino acids long. V lost 4 bases and J 4 bases, leaving 8 bases between the germline ends.

This clone was observed a handful of times. This sequence joins TRBV9 and TRBJ1-6, with no clear D. Trimming took 0 bases from V and 0 from J, leaving 7 bases between them. The CDR3 sequence is 16 residues long. In germline, CDR1 is SGDLS, CDR2 YYNGEE. DNA of the CDR3: TGTGCCAGCAGCGTAGCGGCCAGCTCCTATAATTCACCCCTCCACTTT. Translating it yields CASSVAASSYNSPLHF.

This clone was counted a single time. This chain connects TRBV19 to TRBJ1-6, with 8 bases lining up with TRBD1. J lost 7 bases, V lost 4 bases, and 9 bases had no gene match. CDR1 and CDR2 from the germline V gene are LNHDA and SQIVND (reference sequence). This CDR3 has 16 residues. CDR3 nucleotide sequence: TGTGCCAGTAGTACCTTACGACAGGGGAGGAATTCACCCCTCCACTTT. Translation gives CASSTLRQGRNSPLHF.

The chain has TRBV6-2 or TRBV6-3 and TRBJ1-4, with TRBD1 identical over 7 bases. Germline CDR1 reads MNHEY; CDR2 reads SVGEGT. The CDR3 totals 13 residues. J lost 5 bases, V lost 5 bases, and 2 bases had no gene match. This CDR3 reads CASSDRDNEKLFF. As DNA, the CDR3 is TGTGCCAGCAGTGACAGGGACAATGAAAAACTGTTTTTT.